Presented here are 32 T cell receptor beta chains from one specimen sequenced in a study of T-cell memory formation after mild COVID-19. TCRdb independently ran MiXCR on the 5' RACE reads; one entry per CDR3 protein. The sample shows 280,000 or so distinct CDR3 sequences, roughly 8% of them seen only once. What was sequenced was PBMCs or a T cell subset sorted from them (not recorded which). These receptors came from a man younger than 35 who had mild COVID-19 (a few samples of this study predate the infection). Cell type and time point are not known.

V and J are TRBV12-3 or TRBV12-4 and TRBJ2-7; perhaps TRBD2 as D (5 bases). V was clipped by 9 bases and J by 2 bases, with 8 bases between them. The CDR3 is 11 residues long. The CDR3: CARTGAYEQYV. Written as DNA, the CDR3 is TGTGCCAGGACCGGGGCCTACGAGCAGTACGTC.

The table lists this clonotype with a few counts. The gene calls are TRBV5-1 and TRBJ2-1; D possibly corresponds to TRBD1 (6 bases). CDR3 length: 16 residues. CDR1 and CDR2 (germline): SGHRS, YFSETQ. V shed 0 bases and J shed 5 bases, with 15 bases lying between them. CDR3 sequence: CASSLEQGRANNEQFF. Written as DNA, the CDR3 is TGCGCCAGCAGCTTGGAACAGGGAAGGGCTAACAATGAGCAGTTCTTC.

This clonotype was detected a few times. The CDR3 reads CASSLANRGGYTF. The CDR3 coding sequence is TGTGCCAGCAGCTTAGCGAACAGGGGAGGCTACACCTTC. The chain carries TRBV7-2 and TRBJ1-2; 7 bases are shared with TRBD1. Germline CDR1 SGHTA, CDR2 FQGNSA. The CDR3 is 13 amino acids. The junction had 3 bases not matched to a gene; V was cut back by 0 bases and J by 8 bases.

This clonotype was seen many times. The chain joins TRBV6-5 to TRBJ2-3, with D perhaps TRBD1 (5 bases). Germline V CDR1 and CDR2: MNHEY, SVGAGI. Trimming took off 2 bases at V and 1 base at J, with 13 bases between the two ends. The CDR3 totals 16 residues. CDR3 loop: CASSYGQGQGTDTQYF. The CDR3 region has the DNA TGTGCCAGCAGTTACGGGCAGGGCCAAGGCACAGATACGCAGTATTTT.

In this sample, this clonotype turned up many times. This chain uses TRBV7-9 with TRBJ2-3; D gene unclear. The V and J ends lost 3 bases and 3 bases respectively, with 1 base between them. The CDR3 contains 11 residues. CDR1 and CDR2 (germline): SEHNR, FQNEAQ (reference sequence). The CDR3 DNA reads as TGTGCCAGCAGCTTTACAGATACGCAGTATTTT. It codes for CASSFTDTQYF.

This clonotype showed up just a few times. This chain joins TRBV30 and TRBJ2-3, with 12 bases aligning to TRBD2. With V trimmed by 3 bases and J by 2 bases, 9 bases remained unmatched. Germline V CDR1 and CDR2: GTSNPN, SVGIG (reference sequence). The CDR3 totals 17 residues. The CDR3 DNA follows: TGTGCCTGGAGCCCGAGACTAGCGGGGGCCCTCACAGATACGCAGTATTTT. Translated, it gives CAWSPRLAGALTDTQYF.

The table lists this clonotype with a few counts. This chain connects TRBV9 to TRBJ2-5, with D hard to call. Trimming cost V 1 base and J 2 bases, with 6 bases left between them. This CDR3 region has 13 residues. Germline lookup yields CDR1 SGDLS and CDR2 YYNGEE. The CDR3 bases are TGTGCCAGCAGCGTAAACTGGCAAGAGACCCAGTACTTC. It yields the protein CASSVNWQETQYF.

This clonotype occurred many times. The genes are TRBV10-3 and TRBJ2-6; perhaps TRBD1 as D (6 bases). V was pared by 9 bases and J by 0 bases, with 18 bases between. The CDR3 length is 17 residues. The germline gives CDR1 ENHRY, CDR2 SYGVKD. CDR3 sequence: CAIMATQGRSGANVLTF. The CDR3, as DNA: TGTGCCATAATGGCAACCCAGGGGCGCTCTGGGGCCAACGTCCTGACTTTC.

This clonotype occurred many times. This rearrangement joins TRBV10-3 to TRBJ1-3; no definite D call. Per germline, CDR1 ENHRY and CDR2 SYGVKD. Trimming took off 3 bases at V and 2 bases at J, with 11 bases between the two ends. CDR3 size: 15 residues. The CDR3 here is CAISDTGKTGNTIYF. The CDR3 bases are TGTGCCATCAGTGACACCGGGAAAACTGGAAACACCATATATTTT.

J is TRBJ2-7 and V is TRBV5-1, with D possibly being TRBD1 (6 bases). Trimming pared 7 bases from V and 7 bases from J, leaving 21 bases between. From germline, CDR1 is SGHRS and CDR2 YFSETQ. The CDR3 length is 14 residues. The CDR3 loop is CASAWTAGSGEQYF. CDR3 sequence (DNA): TGCGCCAGCGCCTGGACAGCCGGGTCGGGAGAGCAGTACTTC.

The V and J genes are TRBV19 and TRBJ2-3; a weak D match, TRBD2 (5 bases). The CDR3 is 14 residues long. V was cut by 4 bases and J by 1 base, with 9 bases left in between. The V gene's germline CDR1 is LNHDA and CDR2 SQIVND (reference sequence). The CDR3 bases are TGTGCCAGTAGTACCCGGACTGGCACAGATACGCAGTATTTT. Amino acid sequence: CASSTRTGTDTQYF.

This clonotype appeared a few times. CDR3 residues: CASSLDPGSFTGYTF. CDR3 bases: TGTGCCAGCAGCTTAGACCCGGGGTCCTTCACGGGCTACACCTTC. V usage is TRBV7-6 and J usage is TRBJ1-2; D remains unclear. Per the germline V gene, CDR1 is SGHVS and CDR2 is FNYEAQ. The ends were cut back, 1 base at V and 8 bases at J, with 17 bases in the middle. The length of the CDR3 is 15 residues.

This chain joins TRBV7-9 and TRBJ2-5, with D possibly being TRBD1 (6 bases). There are 16 residues in the CDR3. The germline CDR1 and CDR2 sequences are SEHNR and FQNEAQ (reference sequence). V lost 5 bases and J lost 0, with 16 bases in between. The CDR3 is CASSLAWTANQETQYF. The CDR3 nucleotides read TGTGCCAGCAGCCTGGCGTGGACAGCAAACCAAGAGACCCAGTACTTC.

In its sample, this clonotype was seen a few times. The chain has TRBV12-5 and TRBJ2-7; 8 nucleotides match TRBD2. The junction had 9 bases not matched to a gene; V was cut back by 5 bases and J by 0 bases. The CDR3 consists of 16 residues. From germline, CDR1 is LGHNT and CDR2 FRNRAP. The CDR3 DNA follows: TGTGCTAGTGGTGGGGCTAGCGGGCTCAGCTCCTACGAGCAGTACTTC. Translated, it gives CASGGASGLSSYEQYF.

For the CDR3, the DNA is TGTGCCTGGAGTGTCGGCACAGATACGCAGTATTTT. Its translation is CAWSVGTDTQYF. This chain joins TRBV30 and TRBJ2-3, with D unresolved. The V gene lost 0 bases and the J gene lost 1 base, with 2 bases spanning the gap. From germline, CDR1 is GTSNPN and CDR2 SVGIG (reference sequence). The CDR3 length is 12 residues.

This clonotype showed up just a few times. The gene calls are TRBV29-1 and TRBJ2-5, with TRBD2 identical over 8 bases. V lost 4 bases to trimming and J lost 5 bases; unmatched junction nucleotides: 12. Looked up from germline, CDR1 is SQVTM and CDR2 is ANQGSEA. The CDR3 loop spans 15 amino acids. Here the CDR3 DNA reads TGCAGCGTTGTAATGGCTAGCGGGTCAGGGGAGACCCAGTACTTC. Its translation: CSVVMASGSGETQYF.

This clonotype was counted many times. This rearrangement joins TRBV15 to TRBJ2-7, with TRBD1 matching 12 bases. Germline V CDR1 and CDR2: LNHNV, YYDKDF (reference sequence). V was clipped by 5 bases and J by 5 bases; unmatched bases: 10. The CDR3 covers 16 residues. The DNA for the CDR3 is TGTGCCACCAGCGGGGGACAGGGGGCTTCATTCAACGAGCAGTACTTC. Its protein product is CATSGGQGASFNEQYF.

The rearrangement links TRBV5-4 to TRBJ2-2, with D possibly matching TRBD1 (5 bases). This CDR3 has 15 residues. CDR1 SGHNT and CDR2 YYREEE come from the germline V gene (reference sequence). V lost 1 base, J lost 0 bases, and 7 bases lay in between. The CDR3 reads CASSLRTTNTGELFF. The CDR3 coding sequence is TGTGCCAGCAGCTTGCGGACAACGAACACCGGGGAGCTGTTTTTT.

The chain uses TRBV5-1 and TRBJ1-6, with D unresolved. The CDR3 runs 13 residues. The germline V gene has CDR1 SGHRS and CDR2 YFSETQ. The V gene lost 7 bases and the J gene lost 8 bases, with 13 bases spanning the gap. The CDR3 sequence is CASRTTEDSPLHF. The CDR3 DNA is TGCGCCAGCCGTACGACGGAGGATTCACCCCTCCACTTT.

This chain links TRBV23-1 with TRBJ1-6, with 7 bases aligning to TRBD1. TRBV23-1 is sorted into the ORF group, with uncertain function. This CDR3 is 16 amino acids long. V shed 4 bases and J 13 bases; nucleotides not matched to a gene: 16. The CDR3 loop is CASSPYPTGRLWPLHF. The CDR3 DNA is TGCGCCAGCAGTCCGTACCCGACAGGGAGGTTGTGGCCCCTCCACTTT.

This clonotype was recorded many times. The chain couples TRBV5-1 to TRBJ2-7; D gene ambiguous. Germline CDR1 reads SGHRS; CDR2 reads YFSETQ. The CDR3 consists of 12 residues. Trimming took off 0 bases at V and 3 bases at J, with 4 bases between the two ends. The chain's CDR3 is CASSLGYYEQYF. CDR3 nucleotides: TGCGCCAGCAGCTTGGGGTACTACGAGCAGTACTTC.

This clonotype was recorded only once. CDR3 protein: CASSVLGGRVSTDTQYF. The CDR3 nucleotides read TGTGCCAGCAGCGTCCTCGGGGGGCGCGTGAGCACAGATACGCAGTATTTT. V and J are TRBV9 and TRBJ2-3; D might be TRBD2 (7 bases). This CDR3 has 17 residues. V lost 2 bases to trimming and J lost 0 bases, with 16 bases between them. Germline CDR1 SGDLS, CDR2 YYNGEE. Full variable domain (missing parts from reference TRBV9 and TRBJ2-3): DSGVTQTPKHLITATGQRVTLRCSPRSGDLSVYWYQQSLDQGLQFLIQYYNGEERAKGNILERFSAQQFPDLHSELNLSSLELGDSALYFCASSVLGGRVSTDTQYFGPGTRLTVL.

A few counts support this clonotype. The chain carries TRBV28 and TRBJ2-5; TRBD2 matches 8 bases. The trim removed 8 bases at V and 2 bases at J, leaving 13 bases unmatched. The CDR3 runs 16 residues. The germline V gene has CDR1 MDHEN and CDR2 SYDVKM. The CDR3 DNA reads as TGTGCCAGCGGCCCCTTAAAACGGGGGGGGCAAGAGACCCAGTACTTC. Protein: CASGPLKRGGQETQYF.

This clonotype was seen a few times. The rearrangement uses TRBV12-3 or TRBV12-4 and TRBJ2-7; D not resolved. The CDR3 is 13 residues long. V shed 8 bases and J shed 0 bases, with 11 bases lying between them. In DNA form, the CDR3 reads TGTGCCAGCTCCCTTGCCAACTCCTACGAGCAGTACTTC. It specifies CASSLANSYEQYF.

This sequence joins TRBV6-5 and TRBJ1-1; 9 bases agree with TRBD1. The CDR3 consists of 14 residues. Germline-derived CDR1 and CDR2 are MNHEY and SVGAGI. V lost 5 bases to trimming and J lost 6 bases; unmatched junction nucleotides: 7. In DNA, the CDR3 is TGTGCCAGCAGTAACGACAGGGGGATCGCTGAAGCTTTCTTT. Its protein product is CASSNDRGIAEAFF.

J is TRBJ1-1 and V is TRBV12-3 or TRBV12-4; tentatively, D is TRBD1 (5 bases). This CDR3 has 15 residues. Trimming pared 6 bases from V and 4 bases from J, leaving 18 bases between. The CDR3 bases are TGTGCCAGCAGCCCCAAGGGGTGGACAAGCACTGAAGCTTTCTTT. Its protein product is CASSPKGWTSTEAFF.

This clonotype was detected a few times. The genes are TRBV9 and TRBJ1-1; possibly TRBD1 for D (5 bases). Between the trimmed V and J ends, which lost 4 bases and 7 bases, there was a span of 11 bases. The germline V gene has CDR1 SGDLS and CDR2 YYNGEE. The CDR3 is made up of 12 amino acids. The CDR3 sequence: CASSRGGDEAFF. CDR3 nucleotides: TGTGCCAGCAGCAGGGGCGGTGATGAAGCTTTCTTT.

The rearrangement joins TRBV12-3 or TRBV12-4 to TRBJ2-2; D is perhaps TRBD2 (7 bases). The CDR3 consists of 14 residues. The germline V and J ends were trimmed by 8 bases and 3 bases, with 13 bases remaining between them. CDR3 bases: TGTGCCAGCCGTGAGGGGGGGGACACCGGGGAGCTGTTTTTT. Translation gives CASREGGDTGELFF.

This clonotype has just a few counts. The chain has TRBV5-1 and TRBJ2-3; tentatively, D is TRBD1 or TRBD2 (5 bases each). Trimming took 0 bases from V and 2 from J, leaving 13 bases between them. The V gene's germline CDR1 is SGHRS and CDR2 YFSETQ. The CDR3 runs to 16 residues. The CDR3 DNA reads TGCGCCAGCAGCTTGGAACCTAAGGGACCCACAGATACGCAGTATTTT. This codes for CASSLEPKGPTDTQYF.

This CDR3 is CASSFNGGPYEQYF. CDR3 nucleotides: TGTGCCAGCAGCTTCAACGGGGGACCCTACGAGCAGTACTTC. The rearrangement uses TRBV7-2 and TRBJ2-7; the D gene is possibly TRBD2 (6 bases). Deletions cut 3 bases from V and 2 bases from J, with 11 bases between. Germline loops: CDR1 SGHTA, CDR2 FQGNSA. The CDR3 has 14 residues. Drawing the rest from reference TRBV7-2 and TRBJ2-7, the complete variable domain is GAGVSQSPSNKVTEKGKDVELRCDPISGHTALYWYRQSLGQGLEFLIYFQGNSAPDKSGLPSDRFSAERTGGSVSTLTIQRTQQEDSAVYLCASSFNGGPYEQYFGPGTRLTVT.

CDR3 loop: CASGAGGQETQYF. The CDR3 nucleotides are TGTGCCAGCGGGGCGGGGGGCCAAGAGACCCAGTACTTC. This rearrangement joins TRBV7-9 to TRBJ2-5; TRBD2 agrees at 8 bases. The CDR3 consists of 13 residues. Trimming took 8 bases from V and 1 from J; bases not matched to a gene: 3. Germline V gene data show CDR1 as SEHNR and CDR2 as FQNEAQ (reference sequence).

In this sample, this clonotype turned up many times. This chain connects TRBV11-2 to TRBJ1-2, with 8 bases matching TRBD1. The germline CDR1 and CDR2 sequences are SGHAT and FQNNGV. After removal of 4 bases from V and 5 bases from J, the junction contained 12 bases not matched to a gene. The CDR3 spans 16 residues. CDR3 coding DNA: TGTGCCAGCAGCTCTCACAGGGGGGCCAGGTTTTATGGCTACACCTTC. It yields the protein CASSSHRGARFYGYTF.